A selection of T cell receptor beta chains follows, all from one sample in a study of blood T cell repertoires in COVID-19. Profiled with immunoSEQ multiplex PCR; TCRdb holds only in-frame clones, not every one. The profile covers about 330,000 clones, with roughly 87% appearing a single time and approximately 6% taken by the ten largest. The specimen was PBMCs or T cells enriched from blood (not recorded which). All receptors come from a woman in her 30s who had recovered from COVID-19. CDR3s include the opening cysteine and the closing phenylalanine or tryptophan. D genes are given only for firm matches. The size field is filled for only some rows; it gives once, few, many or a size class.

TRBJ1-1	-	TRBV27	-	14	TGTGCCAGCAGTTTATCGTCCGGATTAGAGGGAGCTTTCTTT	CASSLSSGLEGAFF
TRBJ2-7	-	TRBV9	TRBD1	14	TGTGCCAGCAGCGTAGCTACAGGGGGGACCGAGCAGTACTTC	CASSVATGGTEQYF
TRBJ1-2	-	TRBV30	-	12	TGTGCCTGGAGAACAGGGAACTATGGCTACACCTTC	CAWRTGNYGYTF
TRBJ1-1	-	TRBV30	-	15	TGTGCCTGGAGTGTGGGGCCCTCAATGAACACTGAAGCTTTCTTT	CAWSVGPSMNTEAFF
TRBJ1-2	-	TRBV10-3	-	13	TGTGCCATCAGTGAGTCGGGGGGTTATGGCTACACCTTC	CAISESGGYGYTF
TRBJ2-1	-	TRBV30	TRBD2	17	TGTGCCTGGGAGCAGCGGGGGGGCCTCTCAGGGGACAATGAGCAGTTCTTC	CAWEQRGGLSGDNEQFF
TRBJ1-2	-	TRBV9	-	13	TGTGCCAGCAATGGGGGCATTGGCTATGGCTACACCTTC	CASNGGIGYGYTF
TRBJ2-5	-	TRBV20-1	TRBD2	15	TGCAGTGCTAGTCCACTAGCGGGGGCTGGGGAGACCCAGTACTTC	CSASPLAGAGETQYF
TRBJ2-7	-	TRBV13	TRBD1	15	TGTGCCAGCAGCTCAACTTCACAGGGGACCTACGAGCAGTACTTC	CASSSTSQGTYEQYF
TRBJ1-2	-	TRBV19	-	15	TGTGCCAGTAGTATTCCCCCGGGAGGACACTATGGCTACACCTTC	CASSIPPGGHYGYTF
TRBJ1-2	-	TRBV7-6	-	12	TGTGCCAGCAGCCCGGGGGGCTATGGCTACACCTTC	CASSPGGYGYTF
TRBJ2-6	-	TRBV2	TRBD1	16	TGTGCCAGCAGTGGGGGGACAGGGGTTGGGGCCAACGTCCTGACTTTC	CASSGGTGVGANVLTF
TRBJ2-1	-	TRBV5-1	TRBD1	15	TGCGCCAGCAGCCATGACAGGGCCTCCTACAATGAGCAGTTCTTC	CASSHDRASYNEQFF
TRBJ1-2	-	TRBV4-3	-	15	TGCGCCAGCAGCCAAGATAGAGCGGGGGGCTATGGCTACACCTTC	CASSQDRAGGYGYTF
TRBJ2-7	once	TRBV18	TRBD1	14	TGTGCCAGCTCACCAGGGACAGGTTCGAGGGAGCAGTACTTC	CASSPGTGSREQYF
TRBJ1-6	once	TRBV19	TRBD1	13	TGTGCCAGTAGTTCACAGGGGCCGGACATACTCCACTTT	CASSSQGPDILHF
TRBJ1-4	-	TRBV2	-	14	TGTGCCAGCAGTGATTCAGGGGCTAATGAAAAACTGTTTTTT	CASSDSGANEKLFF
TRBJ1-3	-	TRBV5-6	-	14	TGTGCCAGCAGCTTGCGGGGGGCTGGAAACACCATATATTTT	CASSLRGAGNTIYF
TRBJ1-5	-	TRBV7-9	-	15	TGTGCCAGCAGCTTAGGGGCTGGCTTCAATCAGCCCCAGCATTTT	CASSLGAGFNQPQHF
TRBJ1-5	-	TRBV21-1	-	14	TGTGCCAGCAGCAGAGGGACAGGGGATCAGCCCCAGCATTTT	CASSRGTGDQPQHF
TRBJ1-5	few	TRBV18	-	16	TGTGCCAGCTCACCACGGCGGGGGTCGGGCAATCAGCCCCAGCATTTT	CASSPRRGSGNQPQHF
TRBJ1-5	once	TRBV7-8	-	14	TGTGCCAGCAGCCCCGGGAATAGCAATCAGCCCCAGCATTTT	CASSPGNSNQPQHF
TRBJ1-1	-	TRBV7-7	TRBD1	19	TGTGCTAGCAGCTTAAGTCGTATAGGTTCAGGGGGCGCGGACACTGAAGCTTTCTTT	CASSLSRIGSGGADTEAFF
TRBJ1-1	-	TRBV7-3	TRBD1	15	TGTGCCAGCAGCTTACAGGGGGCGATGAACACTGAAGCTTTCTTT	CASSLQGAMNTEAFF
TRBJ2-6	-	TRBV28	-	16	TGTGCCAGCAGTCCCCCACAGCCCTCTGGGGCCAACGTCCTGACTTTC	CASSPPQPSGANVLTF
TRBJ2-5	-	TRBV7-2	-	12	TGTGCCAGCAGCCCCGCGGTAGAGACCCAGTACTTC	CASSPAVETQYF
TRBJ1-2	-	TRBV6-5	-	12	TGTGCCAGCAGGGACAACAGCTATGGCTACACCTTC	CASRDNSYGYTF
TRBJ2-2	-	TRBV14	-	14	TGTGCCAGCAGCCACAGTCCTGGCACCGGGGAGCTGTTTTTT	CASSHSPGTGELFF
TRBJ1-2	-	TRBV5-6	TRBD1	15	TGTGCCAGCAGGCCGACAGGGTACGGTGGGTATGGCTACACCTTC	CASRPTGYGGYGYTF
TRBJ1-2	-	TRBV19	TRBD1	15	TGTGCCACCGCAGAGGGACAGACGTTTAACTATGGCTACACCTTC	CATAEGQTFNYGYTF
TRBJ2-4	-	TRBV29-1	TRBD2	12	TGCAGCGTTGTCTCGGGGGGGGCCAAGGAGTACTTC	CSVVSGGAKEYF
TRBJ2-3	-	TRBV7-9	-	11	TGTGCCAGCAGCCCAGACCAGGCGCAGTATTTT	CASSPDQAQYF
TRBJ2-7	-	TRBV7-3	-	16	TGTGCCAGCAGCTTAACGTCCCTAGCCGGATCCTACGAGCAGTACTTC	CASSLTSLAGSYEQYF
TRBJ2-1	-	TRBV10-2	TRBD2	14	TGCGCCACCAGGGGACCTAGCGGGGGCAATGAGCAGTTCTTC	CATRGPSGGNEQFF